These 9 T cell receptor beta chains originate from one sample sequenced in a study of cytomegalovirus exposure and HLA in healthy donors. The PCR employed 60 Vbeta primers together with 13 Jbeta primers. Clones were sequenced by immunoSEQ multiplex PCR, and TCRdb holds only the in-frame ones, with some missing. Of about 120,000 clones listed, roughly 10% are singletons. Sequences were obtained from PBMCs. These receptors originate from a woman in her late teens or twenties in good health and CMV-seropositive.

The rearrangement uses TRBV6-5 and TRBJ1-1; D is perhaps TRBD1 (5 bases). Germline CDR1 reads MNHEY; CDR2 reads SVGAGI. The CDR3 covers 15 residues. The V end lost 0 bases, the J end lost 7 bases, and 15 bases lay between the germline ends. The CDR3: CASSYSGRGDYEAFF. CDR3 DNA: TGTGCCAGCAGTTACTCTGGGAGGGGAGATTATGAAGCTTTCTTT.

The rearrangement uses TRBV29-1 and TRBJ2-3, with D perhaps TRBD2 (5 bases). The CDR3 totals 16 residues. CDR1 SQVTM and CDR2 ANQGSEA come from the germline V gene. V gave up 2 bases and J gave up 2 bases, with 17 bases separating them. The CDR3 coding sequence is TGCAGCGTTGAATTTGAGGGTGGTTCTATCACAGATACGCAGTATTTT. The encoded protein is CSVEFEGGSITDTQYF.

The chain combines TRBV27 with TRBJ2-7; 8 bases are shared with TRBD2. CDR3 length equals 15 residues. The trim removed 4 bases at V and 2 bases at J, leaving 7 bases unmatched. CDR1 MNHEY and CDR2 SMNVEV come from the germline V gene (reference sequence). CDR3 sequence (DNA): TGTGCCAGCAGTTATGCCGGGACTAGTGCCTACGAGCAGTACTTC. Translation: CASSYAGTSAYEQYF.

This clone occurred a few times. This CDR3 reads CASGMDSVGYEQYF. The CDR3 DNA follows: TGTGCCAGCGGGATGGACTCCGTGGGGTACGAGCAGTACTTC. The chain uses TRBV25-1 and TRBJ2-7; D may be TRBD2 (5 bases). The germline V gene encodes CDR1 MGHDK and CDR2 SYGVNS. Trimming took 8 bases from V and 4 from J, leaving 18 bases between them. CDR3 size: 14 residues.

In this sample, this clone turned up a few times. The rearrangement joins TRBV27 to TRBJ2-2; TRBD2 matches 10 bases. J lost 2 bases, V lost 7 bases, and 7 bases had no gene match. The CDR3 runs 16 residues. CDR1 is MNHEY, CDR2 SMNVEV, per germline (reference sequence). The CDR3 protein is CASIEAGGPNTGELFF. The CDR3 region has the DNA TGTGCCAGCATTGAAGCGGGAGGGCCTAACACCGGGGAGCTGTTTTTT.

The gene calls are TRBV5-1 and TRBJ1-2; possibly TRBD1 for D (5 bases). V dropped 0 bases and J dropped 5 bases, with 8 bases sitting between them. This CDR3 has 13 amino acids. Germline CDR1 is SGHRS and CDR2 is YFSETQ. The CDR3, as DNA: TGCGCCAGCAGCTTGGACGGGGGGTATGGCTACACCTTC. Encoded protein: CASSLDGGYGYTF.

This clone was observed a handful of times. V gene TRBV29-1 combines with J gene TRBJ1-2; unclear D gene. Germline CDR1 reads SQVTM; CDR2 reads ANQGSEA. The CDR3 covers 13 residues. V lost 1 base and J 4 bases, leaving 10 bases between the germline ends. The CDR3 loop is CSVEVSFVYGYTF. For the CDR3, the DNA is TGCAGCGTTGAAGTCTCCTTCGTCTATGGCTACACCTTC.

The rearrangement uses TRBV19 and TRBJ1-1, with 9 bases aligning to TRBD1. The CDR3 consists of 13 residues. The V segment lost 5 bases and the J segment 11 bases; nucleotides outside the gene matches: 9. CDR1 and CDR2 (germline): LNHDA, SQIVND (reference sequence). The CDR3 here is CASSQRDREGAFF. CDR3 sequence (DNA): TGTGCCAGTAGTCAAAGGGACAGGGAGGGGGCTTTCTTT.

This clone was found a few times. For the CDR3, the DNA is TGTGCCAGCAGCGAAAGACTTCCTAGCCTTGGGACCCAGTACTTC. Its protein is CASSERLPSLGTQYF. This chain uses TRBV2 with TRBJ2-5; tentatively, D is TRBD2 (5 bases). Trimming removed 6 bases at V and 7 bases at J, with 21 bases between. CDR1 and CDR2 (germline): SNHLY, FYNNEI. The CDR3 is 15 residues long.